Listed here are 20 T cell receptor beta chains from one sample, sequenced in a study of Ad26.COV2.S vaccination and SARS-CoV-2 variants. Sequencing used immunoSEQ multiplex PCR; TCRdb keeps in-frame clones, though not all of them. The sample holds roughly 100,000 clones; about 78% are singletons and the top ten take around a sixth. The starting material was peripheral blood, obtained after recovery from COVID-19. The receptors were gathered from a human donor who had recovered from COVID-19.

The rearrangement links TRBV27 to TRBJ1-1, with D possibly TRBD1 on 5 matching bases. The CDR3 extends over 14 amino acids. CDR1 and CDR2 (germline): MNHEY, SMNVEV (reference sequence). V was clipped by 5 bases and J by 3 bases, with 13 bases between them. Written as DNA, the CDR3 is TGTGCCAGCAGTCTCAGGGAACTGGACACTGAAGCTTTCTTT. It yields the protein CASSLRELDTEAFF.

CDR3 DNA: TGTGCCAGCAGTTGGACAGGGGGCACCGGGGAGCTGTTTTTT. This codes for CASSWTGGTGELFF. The genes are TRBV6-5 and TRBJ2-2; 10 nucleotides align to TRBD1. The J segment lost 4 bases and the V segment lost 4 bases, leaving 0 bases of the junction unmatched. Germline V gives CDR1 MNHEY, CDR2 SVGAGI. The CDR3 covers 14 residues.

The CDR3 spells CSAKGPLNTEAFF. CDR3 DNA sequence: TGCAGCGCTAAAGGGCCGCTTAACACTGAAGCTTTCTTT. This chain joins TRBV29-1 and TRBJ1-1; D gene uncertain. The CDR3 has 13 amino acids. Germline CDR1 and CDR2: SQVTM and ANQGSEA. The ends were cut back, 7 bases at V and 2 bases at J, with 14 bases in the middle.

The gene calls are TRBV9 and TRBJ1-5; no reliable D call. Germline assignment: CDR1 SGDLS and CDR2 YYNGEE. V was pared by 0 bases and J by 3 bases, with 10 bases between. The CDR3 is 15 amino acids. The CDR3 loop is CASSVGAEPNQPQHF. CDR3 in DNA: TGTGCCAGCAGCGTAGGGGCAGAGCCCAATCAGCCCCAGCATTTT.

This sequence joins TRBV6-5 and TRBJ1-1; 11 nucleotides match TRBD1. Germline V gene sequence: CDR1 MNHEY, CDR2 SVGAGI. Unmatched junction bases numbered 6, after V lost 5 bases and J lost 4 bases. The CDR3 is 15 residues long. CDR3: CASSRTGGGGTEAFF. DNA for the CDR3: TGTGCCAGCAGTAGGACAGGGGGCGGGGGCACTGAAGCTTTCTTT.

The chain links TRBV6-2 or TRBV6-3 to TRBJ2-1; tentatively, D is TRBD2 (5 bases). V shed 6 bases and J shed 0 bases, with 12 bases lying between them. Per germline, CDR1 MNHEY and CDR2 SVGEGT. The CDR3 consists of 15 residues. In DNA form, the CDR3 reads TGTGCCAGCAGGCCTAGCCGGAGCTCCTACAATGAGCAGTTCTTC. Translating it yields CASRPSRSSYNEQFF.

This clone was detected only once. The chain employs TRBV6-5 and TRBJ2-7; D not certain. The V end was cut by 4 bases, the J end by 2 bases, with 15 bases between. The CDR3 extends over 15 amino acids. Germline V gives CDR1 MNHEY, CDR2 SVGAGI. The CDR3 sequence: CASSSDDLGAYEQYF. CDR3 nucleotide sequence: TGTGCCAGCAGTTCCGACGACCTGGGCGCCTACGAGCAGTACTTC.

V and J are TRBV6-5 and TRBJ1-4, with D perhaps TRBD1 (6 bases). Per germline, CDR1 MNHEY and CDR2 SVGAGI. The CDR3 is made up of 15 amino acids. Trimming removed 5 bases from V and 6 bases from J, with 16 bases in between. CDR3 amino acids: CASSPLGGAHEKLFF. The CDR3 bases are TGTGCCAGCAGTCCCTTGGGGGGGGCGCATGAAAAACTGTTTTTT.

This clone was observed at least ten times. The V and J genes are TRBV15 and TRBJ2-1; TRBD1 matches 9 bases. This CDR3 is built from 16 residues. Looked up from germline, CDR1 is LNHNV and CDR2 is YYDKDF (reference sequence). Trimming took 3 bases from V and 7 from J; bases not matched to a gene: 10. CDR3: CATSSGAGTGKNEQFF. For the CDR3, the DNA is TGTGCCACCAGCAGTGGTGCCGGGACAGGGAAAAATGAGCAGTTCTTC.

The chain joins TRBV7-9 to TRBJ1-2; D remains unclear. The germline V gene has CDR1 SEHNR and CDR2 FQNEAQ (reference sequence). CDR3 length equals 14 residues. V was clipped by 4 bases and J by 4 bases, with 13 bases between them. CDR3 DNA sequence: TGTGCCAGCAGCTCTTCAGGAGGCCTCTATGGCTACACCTTC. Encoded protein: CASSSSGGLYGYTF.

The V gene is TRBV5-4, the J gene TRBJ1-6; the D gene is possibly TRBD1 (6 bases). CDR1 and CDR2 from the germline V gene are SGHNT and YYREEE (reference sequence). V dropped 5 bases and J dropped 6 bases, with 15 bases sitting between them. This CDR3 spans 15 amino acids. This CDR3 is CASRSGQKINSPLHF. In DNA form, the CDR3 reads TGTGCCAGCAGAAGTGGACAGAAAATTAATTCACCCCTCCACTTT.

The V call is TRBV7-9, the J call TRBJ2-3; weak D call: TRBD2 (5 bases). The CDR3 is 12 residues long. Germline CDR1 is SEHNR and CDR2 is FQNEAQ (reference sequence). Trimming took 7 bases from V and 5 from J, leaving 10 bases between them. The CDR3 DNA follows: TGTGCCAGCAAAGGACTCGGAGATACGCAGTATTTT. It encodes CASKGLGDTQYF.

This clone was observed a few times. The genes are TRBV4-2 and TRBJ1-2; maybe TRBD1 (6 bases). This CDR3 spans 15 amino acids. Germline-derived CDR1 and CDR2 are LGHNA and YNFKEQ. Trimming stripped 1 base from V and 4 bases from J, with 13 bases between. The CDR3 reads CASSQAATGTYGYTF. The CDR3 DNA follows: TGTGCCAGCAGCCAAGCGGCTACAGGGACCTATGGCTACACCTTC.

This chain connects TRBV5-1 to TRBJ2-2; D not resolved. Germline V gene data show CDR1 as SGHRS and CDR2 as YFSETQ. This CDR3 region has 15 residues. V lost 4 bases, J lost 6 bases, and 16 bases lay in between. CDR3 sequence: CASSTPDLASGELFF. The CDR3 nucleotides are TGCGCCAGCAGCACCCCGGACCTGGCTTCCGGGGAGCTGTTTTTT.

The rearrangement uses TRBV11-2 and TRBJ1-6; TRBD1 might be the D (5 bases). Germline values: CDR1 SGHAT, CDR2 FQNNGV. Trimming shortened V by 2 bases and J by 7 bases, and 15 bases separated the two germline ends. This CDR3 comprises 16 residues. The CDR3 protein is CASSLFGGRTNSPLHF. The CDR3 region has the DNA TGTGCCAGCAGCTTATTCGGTGGCAGGACAAATTCACCCCTCCACTTT.

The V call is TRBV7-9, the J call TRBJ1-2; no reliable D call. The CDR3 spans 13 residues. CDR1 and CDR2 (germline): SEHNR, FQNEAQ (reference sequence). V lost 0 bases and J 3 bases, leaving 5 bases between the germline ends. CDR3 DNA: TGTGCCAGCAGCTTAGCGACCGACTATGGCTACACCTTC. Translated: CASSLATDYGYTF. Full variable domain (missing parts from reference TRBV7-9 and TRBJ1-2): DTGVSQNPRHKITKRGQNVTFRCDPISEHNRLYWYRQTLGQGPEFLTYFQNEAQLEKSRLLSDRFSAERPKGSFSTLEIQRTEQGDSAMYLCASSLATDYGYTFGSGTRLTVV.

The CDR3 region is CASSDDPTSNQPQHF. DNA of the CDR3: TGTGCCAGCAGTGATGACCCCACGAGCAATCAGCCCCAGCATTTT. This chain uses TRBV27 with TRBJ1-5; D call uncertain. Germline V CDR1 and CDR2: MNHEY, SMNVEV (reference sequence). Deletions cut 5 bases from V and 1 base from J, with 12 bases between. This CDR3 is built from 15 residues.

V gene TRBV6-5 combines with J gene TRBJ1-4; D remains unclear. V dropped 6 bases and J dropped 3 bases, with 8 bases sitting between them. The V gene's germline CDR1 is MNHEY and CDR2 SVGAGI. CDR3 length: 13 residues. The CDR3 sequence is CASRLPPNEKLFF. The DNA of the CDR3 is TGTGCCAGCAGACTGCCTCCTAATGAAAAACTGTTTTTT.

The CDR3 loop reads CASSLANLRAGELFF. The CDR3 DNA reads TGTGCCAGCAGCTTAGCAAACCTCCGGGCCGGGGAGCTGTTTTTT. The genes are TRBV7-9 and TRBJ2-2; D uncertain. In germline, CDR1 is SEHNR, CDR2 FQNEAQ (reference sequence). Trimming took off 0 bases at V and 6 bases at J, with 11 bases between the two ends. The CDR3 length is 15 residues.

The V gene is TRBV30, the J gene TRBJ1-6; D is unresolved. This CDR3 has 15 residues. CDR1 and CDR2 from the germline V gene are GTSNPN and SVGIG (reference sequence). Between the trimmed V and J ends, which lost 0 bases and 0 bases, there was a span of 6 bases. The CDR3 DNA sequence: TGTGCCTGGAGTGTACGTGGCTCCTATAATTCACCCCTCCACTTT. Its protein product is CAWSVRGSYNSPLHF.